This T cell receptor (beta chain) appears in the sequencing data of a study of CD8+CD57+ T cells in acquired aplastic anemia. Genomic DNA was employed as the template in profiling TCR beta VDJ and CDR3. TCRdb passed the reads through MiXCR, listing each CDR3 protein once. The table lists 400,000 to 450,000 distinct CDR3 sequences, under 80% of them singletons. With V trimmed by 4 bases and J by 7 bases, 8 bases remained unmatched. This CDR3 spans 16 amino acids. Germline CDR1 and CDR2: SGHTA and FQGNSA. This clonotype was found many times. The receptor's source is a human donor in good health, serving as a control. The chain couples TRBV7-2 to TRBJ1-6, with 9 positions matching TRBD1. Sequencing used sorted CD4+, CD8+, or CD8+CD57+ T cells (not recorded which) from PBMCs. CDR3 coding DNA: TGTGCCAGCAGCTCTACCGGGACAGGGTACAATTCACCCCTCCACTTT. This gives the protein CASSSTGTGYNSPLHF.